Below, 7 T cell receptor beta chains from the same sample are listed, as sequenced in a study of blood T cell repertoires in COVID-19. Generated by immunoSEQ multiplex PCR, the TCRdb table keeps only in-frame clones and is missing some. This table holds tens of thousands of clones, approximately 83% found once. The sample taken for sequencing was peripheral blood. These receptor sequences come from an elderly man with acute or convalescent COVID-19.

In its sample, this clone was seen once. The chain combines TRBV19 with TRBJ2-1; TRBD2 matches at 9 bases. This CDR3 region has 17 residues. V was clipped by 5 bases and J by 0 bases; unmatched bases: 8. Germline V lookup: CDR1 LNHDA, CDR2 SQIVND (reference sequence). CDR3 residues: CASSSGLAIISYNEQFF. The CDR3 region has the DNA TGTGCCAGTAGTTCCGGACTAGCGATTATCTCCTACAATGAGCAGTTCTTC.

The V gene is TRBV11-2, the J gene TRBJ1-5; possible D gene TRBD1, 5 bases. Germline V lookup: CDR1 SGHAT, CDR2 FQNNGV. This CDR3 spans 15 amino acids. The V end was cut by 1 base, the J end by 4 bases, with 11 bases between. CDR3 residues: CASSLGGNFNQPQHF. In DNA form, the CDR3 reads TGTGCCAGCAGCTTAGGGGGCAACTTTAATCAGCCCCAGCATTTT.

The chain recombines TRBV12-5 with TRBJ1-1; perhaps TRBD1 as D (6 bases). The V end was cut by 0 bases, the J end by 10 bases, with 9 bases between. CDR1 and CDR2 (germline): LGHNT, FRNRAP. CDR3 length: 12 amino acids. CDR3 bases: TGTGCTAGTGGTTTGGTAGGGGGATTAGCTTTCTTT. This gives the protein CASGLVGGLAFF.

CDR3 region: CASRPQGARSGNTIYF. As DNA, the CDR3 is TGTGCCAGCAGGCCTCAGGGGGCGCGCTCTGGAAACACCATATATTTT. The chain couples TRBV19 to TRBJ1-3; 8 bases align to TRBD1. Germline V gene data show CDR1 as LNHDA and CDR2 as SQIVND (reference sequence). The CDR3 covers 16 residues. Losses at the gene ends were 9 bases for V and 0 bases for J; bases not matched to a gene: 10.

The CDR3 coding sequence is TGTGCCAGCAGTGTACGCCAGGGGGCCCCTCCTAATGAAAAACTGTTTTTT. Residues: CASSVRQGAPPNEKLFF. This chain uses TRBV2 with TRBJ1-4; 8 bases agree with TRBD1. Germline values: CDR1 SNHLY, CDR2 FYNNEI. The CDR3 has 17 amino acids. V shed 4 bases, J shed 3 bases, and the junction held 10 bases outside the gene matches.

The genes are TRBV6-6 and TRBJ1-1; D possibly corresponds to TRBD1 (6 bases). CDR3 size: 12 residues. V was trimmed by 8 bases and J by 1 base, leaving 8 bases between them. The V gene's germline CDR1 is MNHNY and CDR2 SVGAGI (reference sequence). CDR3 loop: CASGRGNTEAFF. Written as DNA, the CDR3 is TGTGCCAGCGGCAGGGGGAACACTGAAGCTTTCTTT.

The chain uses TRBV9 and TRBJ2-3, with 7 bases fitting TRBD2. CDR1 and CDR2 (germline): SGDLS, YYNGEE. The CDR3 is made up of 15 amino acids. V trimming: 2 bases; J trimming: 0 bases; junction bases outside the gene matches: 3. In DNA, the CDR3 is TGTGCCAGCAGCGTGGGCGGGAGTAGCACAGATACGCAGTATTTT. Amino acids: CASSVGGSSTDTQYF.